Sequencing of this T cell receptor beta chain was carried out in a study of blood T cells in healthy people across ages. This clonotype was detected many times. Primed by a sample-barcoded 5' primer and a J-beta primer mix, a second PCR proceeded for 7 to 11 cycles. Each CDR3 protein is one row after TCRdb ran MiXCR on the 5' RACE reads. The sample lists approximately 900,000 distinct CDR3 sequences, roughly 48% occurring once. The junction had 18 bases not matched to a gene; V was cut back by 0 bases and J by 8 bases. CDR1 SGDLS and CDR2 YYNGEE come from the germline V gene. The CDR3 is 19 amino acids.

The sequenced sample consisted of blood. The chain has TRBV9 and TRBJ2-3, with 10 bases that match TRBD2. This TCR was sampled from a man younger than 40 in good health. This CDR3 reads CASSVGLSGTSAEHGTQYF. The CDR3 DNA reads TGTGCCAGCAGCGTAGGCCTATCCGGGACTAGCGCCGAGCATGGTACGCAGTATTTT.